One and the same sample provided the 25 T cell receptor beta chains below, sequenced in a study of T-cell memory formation after mild COVID-19. MiXCR, run by TCRdb on the 5' RACE reads, gives a single entry per CDR3 protein. This table has almost 550,000 distinct CDR3 sequences, roughly 20% appearing once. The sequencing sample was made of PBMCs or a T cell subset sorted from them (not recorded which). The origin of the receptors is an adult woman who had mild COVID-19 (a few samples of this study predate the infection). Cell type and time point are not known.

The chain recombines TRBV30 with TRBJ2-7, with D tentatively TRBD1 (5 bases). V lost 4 bases and J 4 bases, leaving 11 bases between the germline ends. Germline loops: CDR1 GTSNPN, CDR2 SVGIG (reference sequence). There are 12 residues in the CDR3. The CDR3 is CAWTPRVYEQYF. The CDR3 DNA reads as TGTGCCTGGACTCCCAGGGTTTACGAGCAGTACTTC. The variable domain in full, with the rest retrieved from reference TRBV30 and TRBJ2-7, is SQTIHQWPATLVQPVGSPLSLECTVEGTSNPNLYWYRQAAGRGLQLLFYSVGIGQISSEVPQNLSASRPQDRQFILSSKKLLLSDSGFYLCAWTPRVYEQYFGPGTRLTVT.

This clonotype turned up a few times. This sequence joins TRBV12-3 or TRBV12-4 and TRBJ2-1; D possibly corresponds to TRBD2 (5 bases). Trimming pared 6 bases from V and 7 bases from J, leaving 19 bases between. The length of the CDR3 is 15 residues. The CDR3 protein is CASSPRNLPGNEQFF. The CDR3, as DNA: TGTGCCAGCAGCCCCCGTAACCTGCCGGGAAATGAGCAGTTCTTC.

This clonotype has more than one count but fewer than ten. The rearrangement joins TRBV7-7 to TRBJ2-1; D gene unclear. CDR1 SSHAT and CDR2 FNYEAQ come from the germline V gene (reference sequence). This CDR3 contains 13 residues. Trimming took off 3 bases at V and 2 bases at J, with 5 bases between the two ends. The CDR3 bases are TGTGCCAGCAGCTTTCTACCCTACAATGAGCAGTTCTTC. Protein: CASSFLPYNEQFF.

This clonotype was seen at least ten times. The V and J genes are TRBV12-3 or TRBV12-4 and TRBJ2-1, with 10 bases lining up with TRBD2. V shed 6 bases and J 13 bases; nucleotides not matched to a gene: 9. This CDR3 has 13 amino acids. CDR3 in amino acids: CASRLNSGGQQFF. The DNA for the CDR3 is TGTGCCAGCAGGCTGAATAGCGGGGGGCAACAGTTCTTC.

The chain links TRBV6-6 to TRBJ2-7; 10 bases align to TRBD1. The germline CDR1 and CDR2 sequences are MNHNY and SVGAGI (reference sequence). Trimming took 3 bases from V and 2 from J; bases not matched to a gene: 4. The CDR3 contains 15 residues. The CDR3 DNA sequence: TGTGCCAGCAGTTATAGGACAGGGGGTACCTACGAGCAGTACTTC. It yields the protein CASSYRTGGTYEQYF.

The chain uses TRBV11-2 and TRBJ2-3; possible D gene TRBD1, 6 bases. The CDR3 is 15 amino acids. With 1 base removed from V and 3 bases from J, the gap between germline ends came to 11 bases. CDR1 SGHAT and CDR2 FQNNGV come from the germline V gene. The CDR3 region has the DNA TGTGCCAGCAGCTTAGGCAGGGGAGAGACAGATACGCAGTATTTT. It translates to CASSLGRGETDTQYF.

The rearrangement links TRBV6-5 to TRBJ2-7; weak D call: TRBD2 (6 bases). Germline CDR1 is MNHEY and CDR2 is SVGAGI. The CDR3 runs 14 residues. V lost 5 bases and J 2 bases, leaving 13 bases between the germline ends. CDR3 DNA: TGTGCCAGCAGTACCGGGGACTGGACCTACGAGCAGTACTTC. This gives the protein CASSTGDWTYEQYF.

The gene calls are TRBV24-1 and TRBJ2-3; D may be TRBD2 (6 bases). V lost 9 bases and J 2 bases, leaving 8 bases between the germline ends. From germline, CDR1 is KGHDR and CDR2 SFDVKD. CDR3 length: 12 residues. The CDR3 protein is CATGGNTDTQYF. The CDR3 coding sequence is TGTGCCACCGGAGGGAACACAGATACGCAGTATTTT.

V is TRBV4-2 and J is TRBJ1-6, with 8 bases aligning to TRBD1. Germline assignment: CDR1 LGHNA and CDR2 YNFKEQ. The trim removed 2 bases at V and 12 bases at J, leaving 9 bases unmatched. The CDR3 spans 15 residues. CDR3 protein: CASSQMDRDEGPLHF. CDR3 nucleotide sequence: TGTGCCAGCAGCCAAATGGACAGGGATGAGGGACCCCTCCACTTT.

V usage is TRBV5-1 and J usage is TRBJ2-7; TRBD1 matches 7 bases. Trimming removed 4 bases from V and 2 bases from J; junction bases left unmatched: 3. This CDR3 contains 13 residues. CDR1 is SGHRS, CDR2 YFSETQ, per germline. CDR3 loop: CASSQGVTYEQYF. The CDR3 nucleotides read TGCGCCAGCAGCCAGGGGGTGACCTACGAGCAGTACTTC. Together with reference TRBV5-1 and TRBJ2-7, the CDR3 gives the full variable domain: KAGVTQTPRYLIKTRGQQVTLSCSPISGHRSVSWYQQTPGQGLQFLFEYFSETQRNKGNFPGRFSGRQFSNSRSEMNVSTLELGDSALYLCASSQGVTYEQYFGPGTRLTVT.

CDR3: CASSVAGLGALETQYF. CDR3 nucleotides: TGTGCCAGCAGCGTAGCCGGACTTGGGGCTTTAGAGACCCAGTACTTC. V and J are TRBV9 and TRBJ2-5; TRBD1 or TRBD2 may be the D gene (5 bases each). Germline loops: CDR1 SGDLS, CDR2 YYNGEE. The V end was cut by 0 bases, the J end by 4 bases, with 16 bases between. The CDR3 is made up of 16 amino acids.

There are a few counts of this clonotype. The chain has TRBV5-1 and TRBJ1-1, with 10 bases matching TRBD1. Germline CDR1 reads SGHRS; CDR2 reads YFSETQ. After removal of 0 bases from V and 6 bases from J, the junction contained 5 bases not matched to a gene. The CDR3 totals 15 residues. Written as DNA, the CDR3 is TGCGCCAGCAGCTTGGGGACAGGGGGGCTTTCTGAAGCTTTCTTT. Protein: CASSLGTGGLSEAFF.

Only a few counts were recorded for this clonotype. The chain recombines TRBV3-1 with TRBJ1-5; the D is unclear. The CDR3 runs to 12 residues. Trimming shortened V by 1 base and J by 7 bases, and 5 bases separated the two germline ends. Germline assignment: CDR1 LGHDT and CDR2 YNNKEL (reference sequence). In nucleotides, the CDR3 is TGTGCCAGCAGCCAAGTACCCCAGCCCCAGCATTTT. Its protein product is CASSQVPQPQHF. The whole variable domain, filled in from reference TRBV3-1 and TRBJ1-5, reads DTAVSQTPKYLVTQMGNDKSIKCEQNLGHDTMYWYKQDSKKFLKIMFSYNNKELIINETVPNRFSPKSPDKAHLNLHINSLELGDSAVYFCASSQVPQPQHFGDGTRLSIL.

This clonotype was seen a handful of times. This chain connects TRBV16 to TRBJ2-7; TRBD1 agrees at 7 bases. Germline lookup yields CDR1 KGHSY and CDR2 FQNENV. V shed 5 bases, J shed 4 bases, and the junction held 8 bases outside the gene matches. The CDR3 sequence is 14 residues long. In nucleotides, the CDR3 is TGTGCCAGCAGCTACCTAGACAGGGCTTACGAGCAGTACTTC. It is translated as CASSYLDRAYEQYF.

The genes are TRBV27 and TRBJ2-5; D perhaps matches TRBD1 (6 bases). Germline CDR1 reads MNHEY; CDR2 reads SMNVEV (reference sequence). This CDR3 contains 14 residues. Trimming pared 3 bases from V and 3 bases from J, leaving 11 bases between. CDR3 in amino acids: CASSFSRGKETQYF. The CDR3 DNA sequence: TGTGCCAGCAGTTTCTCCAGGGGTAAAGAGACCCAGTACTTC.

This clonotype was seen a few times. This chain connects TRBV7-2 to TRBJ2-1, with a weak D call TRBD2 (6 bases). CDR1 and CDR2 from the germline V gene are SGHTA and FQGNSA. The CDR3 totals 15 residues. The germline V and J ends were trimmed by 1 base and 2 bases, with 9 bases remaining between them. The CDR3 here is CASSLVGSPYNEQFF. The CDR3 DNA follows: TGTGCCAGCAGCTTAGTCGGGAGCCCCTACAATGAGCAGTTCTTC.

This clonotype was observed a few times. This chain uses TRBV4-2 with TRBJ2-3; possible D gene TRBD2, 5 bases. Germline V gene lookup returns CDR1 LGHNA and CDR2 YNFKEQ. CDR3 size: 17 residues. Trimming took off 1 base at V and 2 bases at J, with 16 bases between the two ends. The CDR3 nucleotides read TGTGCCAGCAGCCAAGGGTTGGAGCGGTCTTTCACAGATACGCAGTATTTT. It codes for CASSQGLERSFTDTQYF.

The sample holds a few counts of this clonotype. The chain combines TRBV5-1 with TRBJ2-2; 9 bases match TRBD1. Germline CDR1 SGHRS, CDR2 YFSETQ. V shed 2 bases, J shed 8 bases, and the junction held 4 bases outside the gene matches. This CDR3 has 14 residues. In DNA, the CDR3 is TGCGCCAGCAGCTTTGGGACAGGGCCAGGGGAGCTGTTTTTT. This sequence encodes CASSFGTGPGELFF. Full variable domain (missing parts from reference TRBV5-1 and TRBJ2-2): KAGVTQTPRYLIKTRGQQVTLSCSPISGHRSVSWYQQTPGQGLQFLFEYFSETQRNKGNFPGRFSGRQFSNSRSEMNVSTLELGDSALYLCASSFGTGPGELFFGEGSRLTVL.

A few counts support this clonotype. This chain uses TRBV5-5 with TRBJ2-2; either TRBD1 or TRBD2 may supply D (6 bases each). The germline V gene has CDR1 SGHKS and CDR2 YYEKEE (reference sequence). V was pared by 4 bases and J by 5 bases, with 15 bases between. This CDR3 comprises 15 residues. CDR3 in DNA: TGTGCCAGCAGCCCGGGGGCTAGTTGGACCGGGGAGCTGTTTTTT. Encoded protein: CASSPGASWTGELFF.

The chain couples TRBV5-1 to TRBJ2-1, with 13 bases lining up with TRBD2. Germline V gene sequence: CDR1 SGHRS, CDR2 YFSETQ. V trimming: 4 bases; J trimming: 7 bases; junction bases outside the gene matches: 8. This CDR3 has 16 amino acids. CDR3 protein: CASSQTGTSGTNEQFF. CDR3 DNA sequence: TGCGCCAGCAGCCAAACCGGGACTAGCGGGACTAATGAGCAGTTCTTC.

The chain couples TRBV13 to TRBJ1-1; 10 nucleotides align to TRBD1. Germline V gives CDR1 PRHDT, CDR2 FYEKMQ (reference sequence). Trimming cost V 5 bases and J 4 bases; bases outside gene matches: 13. The CDR3 runs 17 residues. CDR3 sequence: CASSTKGTGAPLTEAFF. CDR3 sequence (DNA): TGTGCCAGCAGCACTAAGGGGACAGGGGCCCCACTCACTGAAGCTTTCTTT.

The chain uses TRBV5-1 and TRBJ2-6, with D perhaps being TRBD1 or TRBD2 (5 bases each). CDR1 is SGHRS and CDR2 is YFSETQ in the germline V gene. This CDR3 region has 18 residues. The germline V and J ends were trimmed by 4 bases and 0 bases, with 17 bases remaining between them. CDR3 in DNA: TGCGCCAGCAGCATACCGGGACCAGGAAGCTCTGGGGCCAACGTCCTGACTTTC. It encodes CASSIPGPGSSGANVLTF.

The chain is built from TRBV20-1 and TRBJ2-5, with 8 nucleotides matching TRBD2. This CDR3 contains 14 residues. J was trimmed by 2 bases and V by 3 bases; bases with no gene match: 5. CDR1 is DFQATT, CDR2 SNEGSKA, per germline (reference sequence). CDR3 sequence: CSARDGRGQETQYF. The CDR3 region has the DNA TGCAGTGCTAGGGACGGGAGGGGGCAAGAGACCCAGTACTTC.

This chain links TRBV12-3 or TRBV12-4 with TRBJ2-2, with TRBD1 matching over 9 bases. The CDR3 runs to 14 residues. J gave up 6 bases and V 5 bases, and 4 bases lay outside the gene matches. The CDR3 protein is CASSPHRGPGELFF. The DNA for the CDR3 is TGTGCCAGCAGTCCACACAGGGGGCCCGGGGAGCTGTTTTTT.

V and J are TRBV12-3 or TRBV12-4 and TRBJ2-7; 10 nucleotides match TRBD2. The CDR3 runs to 14 residues. The V segment lost 2 bases and the J segment 6 bases; nucleotides outside the gene matches: 4. The CDR3 loop reads CASSLTSGIVEQYF. The DNA for the CDR3 is TGTGCCAGCAGTTTAACTAGCGGGATAGTCGAGCAGTACTTC.